The 19 T cell receptor beta chains in this list originate from one sample, sequenced in a study of blood T cell repertoires in COVID-19. Generated by immunoSEQ multiplex PCR, the TCRdb table keeps only in-frame clones and is missing some. The data contain around 290,000 clones, roughly 92% of them singletons. Sequencing was performed on peripheral blood. Source of these receptors: a woman in her twenties or thirties with COVID-19, enrolled during active disease.

The rearrangement uses TRBV24-1 and TRBJ1-5, with D tentatively TRBD1 (6 bases). There are 15 residues in the CDR3. Germline CDR1 is KGHDR and CDR2 is SFDVKD. V was pared by 4 bases and J by 10 bases, with 19 bases between. The CDR3 DNA reads TGTGCCACCAGTGACGGAACAGGGATCGAGGTCCCCCAGCATTTT. Translating gives CATSDGTGIEVPQHF.

Comment on this clone: This CDR3 is also generated by other DNA sequences in the sample. The chain couples TRBV7-9 to TRBJ1-2, with D perhaps matching TRBD1 (5 bases). V dropped 0 bases and J dropped 0 bases, with 5 bases sitting between them. The CDR3 length is 14 residues. The V gene's germline CDR1 is SEHNR and CDR2 FQNEAQ (reference sequence). CDR3 bases: TGTGCCAGCAGCTTAGCGACAGCTAACTATGGCTACACCTTC. Translation gives CASSLATANYGYTF.

The chain links TRBV2 to TRBJ1-1; 9 nucleotides agree with TRBD1. CDR1 SNHLY and CDR2 FYNNEI come from the germline V gene. CDR3 size: 15 residues. The ends lost 4 bases at V and 7 bases at J; junction bases unmatched: 10. The CDR3 protein is CASSGTGGLTREAFF. For the CDR3, the DNA is TGTGCCAGCAGTGGTACAGGGGGCCTCACACGTGAAGCTTTCTTT.

The J gene is TRBJ2-1, the V gene TRBV5-1, with D tentatively TRBD2 (6 bases). Germline V gene data show CDR1 as SGHRS and CDR2 as YFSETQ. The CDR3 totals 12 residues. V lost 5 bases and J lost 8, with 11 bases in between. CDR3 in amino acids: CASSGGSDEQFF. The CDR3 coding sequence is TGCGCCAGCAGTGGGGGGTCGGATGAGCAGTTCTTC.

This clone has more than one count but fewer than ten. The chain joins TRBV5-1 to TRBJ2-2; 10 bases fit TRBD1. V shed 4 bases and J 5 bases; nucleotides not matched to a gene: 8. There are 16 residues in the CDR3. Germline loops: CDR1 SGHRS, CDR2 YFSETQ. The CDR3 DNA is TGCGCCAGCAGCGGCCGGACAGGGGGTAGGACCGGGGAGCTGTTTTTT. It specifies CASSGRTGGRTGELFF.

The chain combines TRBV18 with TRBJ1-5; 9 bases match TRBD1. V lost 5 bases and J lost 5; bases outside the gene matches: 4. This CDR3 has 14 amino acids. Germline CDR1 KGHSH, CDR2 LQKENI. The CDR3 region is CASSTDRGDQPQHF. The CDR3 region has the DNA TGTGCCAGCTCAACGGACAGGGGAGATCAGCCCCAGCATTTT.

The chain employs TRBV6-1 and TRBJ1-1, with 7 bases identical to TRBD1. The CDR3 covers 15 residues. Germline CDR1 is MNHNS and CDR2 is SASEGT. V lost 2 bases to trimming and J lost 1 base; unmatched junction nucleotides: 4. CDR3 residues: CASSEPRTGNTEAFF. As DNA, the CDR3 is TGTGCCAGCAGTGAACCTCGGACAGGGAACACTGAAGCTTTCTTT.

The chain carries TRBV28 and TRBJ1-2; 8 bases agree with TRBD1. V was clipped by 7 bases and J by 7 bases; unmatched bases: 11. The CDR3 consists of 14 residues. Germline values: CDR1 MDHEN, CDR2 SYDVKM. The CDR3 bases are TGTGCCAGCATATCCCCAGGGGGCGCCTCTGGCTACACCTTC. Translating it yields CASISPGGASGYTF.

V and J are TRBV11-1 and TRBJ1-3; 7 positions agree with TRBD1. Germline CDR1 is SGHAT and CDR2 is FQDESV (reference sequence). Losses at the gene ends were 3 bases for V and 4 bases for J; bases not matched to a gene: 3. This CDR3 contains 14 residues. This CDR3 reads CASSFGQEGNTIYF. The CDR3 coding sequence is TGTGCCAGCAGCTTTGGACAGGAAGGAAACACCATATATTTT. Full variable domain (outside the CDR3, taken from reference TRBV11-1 and TRBJ1-3): EAEVAQSPRYKITEKSQAVAFWCDPISGHATLYWYRQILGQGPELLVQFQDESVVDDSQLPKDRFSAERLKGVDSTLKIQPAELGDSAMYLCASSFGQEGNTIYFGEGSWLTVV.

The CDR3 DNA is TGCGCCAGCAGCCGGGACAGAACCTACAATGAGCAGTTCTTC. Translation gives CASSRDRTYNEQFF. The chain has TRBV4-1 and TRBJ2-1, with 7 bases fitting TRBD1. J was trimmed by 2 bases and V by 4 bases; bases with no gene match: 2. The CDR3 contains 14 residues. The germline V gene has CDR1 MGHRA and CDR2 YSYEKL.

The rearrangement joins TRBV27 to TRBJ1-5; 8 positions agree with TRBD1. V trimming: 6 bases; J trimming: 0 bases; junction bases outside the gene matches: 7. The CDR3 totals 16 residues. The germline V gene has CDR1 MNHEY and CDR2 SMNVEV (reference sequence). CDR3 in amino acids: CASSPRTGYSNQPQHF. CDR3 in DNA: TGTGCCAGCAGCCCGAGGACAGGGTATAGCAATCAGCCCCAGCATTTT.

V usage is TRBV5-1 and J usage is TRBJ1-2; D may be TRBD1 (6 bases). V lost 5 bases and J 4 bases, leaving 24 bases between the germline ends. CDR3 length: 17 residues. The germline V gene has CDR1 SGHRS and CDR2 YFSETQ. The CDR3 loop reads CASRRIGQRGMSYGYTF. CDR3 bases: TGCGCCAGCAGACGAATTGGACAGCGGGGAATGAGCTATGGCTACACCTTC.

This clone appeared once. The V gene is TRBV6-5, the J gene TRBJ2-5, with 7 bases matching TRBD2. Losses at the gene ends were 4 bases for V and 1 base for J; bases not matched to a gene: 6. The CDR3 is 15 amino acids. Per the germline V gene, CDR1 is MNHEY and CDR2 is SVGAGI. This CDR3 is CASSWGGSFQETQYF. In DNA form, the CDR3 reads TGTGCCAGCAGTTGGGGGGGATCTTTCCAAGAGACCCAGTACTTC.

The gene calls are TRBV30 and TRBJ1-1, with 7 bases fitting TRBD1. Trimming cost V 5 bases and J 1 base; bases outside gene matches: 10. The CDR3 runs 15 residues. From germline, CDR1 is GTSNPN and CDR2 SVGIG (reference sequence). The chain's CDR3 is CAWDTTGQPNTEAFF. In nucleotides, the CDR3 is TGTGCCTGGGATACTACGGGACAGCCGAACACTGAAGCTTTCTTT. The variable domain in full, completed from reference TRBV30 and TRBJ1-1, reads SQTIHQWPATLVQPVGSPLSLECTVEGTSNPNLYWYRQAAGRGLQLLFYSVGIGQISSEVPQNLSASRPQDRQFILSSKKLLLSDSGFYLCAWDTTGQPNTEAFFGQGTRLTVV.

The rearrangement links TRBV5-5 to TRBJ2-5; D is unresolved. The CDR3 runs 12 residues. With 0 bases removed from V and 5 bases from J, the gap between germline ends came to 5 bases. Germline-derived CDR1 and CDR2 are SGHKS and YYEKEE (reference sequence). CDR3: CASSLDSETQYF. The CDR3 DNA follows: TGTGCCAGCAGCTTGGACTCTGAGACCCAGTACTTC.

This chain uses TRBV10-1 with TRBJ1-2, with TRBD1 as a possible D gene (5 bases). The CDR3 is 16 residues long. Germline assignment: CDR1 WNHNN and CDR2 SYGVQD (reference sequence). V lost 0 bases and J lost 8, with 19 bases in between. The CDR3: CASSESSRGNSGGYTF. The CDR3 DNA reads TGCGCCAGCAGTGAGTCCAGCCGGGGGAACTCCGGAGGCTACACCTTC.

The chain is built from TRBV11-3 and TRBJ2-2; 8 positions agree with TRBD1. V was pared by 5 bases and J by 3 bases, with 5 bases of the junction left unmatched. CDR1 SGHNT and CDR2 YENEEA come from the germline V gene. The CDR3 contains 15 residues. This chain's CDR3 is CASSLATGDTGELFF. The CDR3 DNA sequence: TGTGCCAGCAGCCTTGCGACAGGGGACACCGGGGAGCTGTTTTTT.

In regard to this clone: At one of its ends the junction is not consistent with the germline gene, which may arise from a read error. J is TRBJ2-2 and V is TRBV15; D gene uncertain. From germline, CDR1 is LNHNV and CDR2 YYDKDF (reference sequence). This CDR3 has 14 residues. CDR3 loop: CATSRDRNSGELFF. The CDR3 DNA reads as TGTGCCACCAGCAGAGATCGGAACAGCGGGGAGCTGTTTTTT.

V and J are TRBV7-2 and TRBJ2-7; perhaps TRBD1 as D (6 bases). V was trimmed by 5 bases and J by 6 bases, leaving 17 bases between them. Germline V gene lookup returns CDR1 SGHTA and CDR2 FQGNSA. The CDR3 is 14 amino acids. The CDR3 region has the DNA TGTGCCAGCAGCCAACGCCCACAGGGATCCGAGCAGTACTTC. It translates to CASSQRPQGSEQYF.